This TCR beta chain was recovered during a study of T cell repertoires in cytomegalovirus infection. Study-wide results and limits: HLA-C-restricted CMV clonotypes gave the most frequent clonotype in two of eight donors.

One entry per CDR3 protein, called by TCRdb with MiXCR from the reads. The repertoire holds 150,000 or so distinct CDR3 sequences, 17% seen once, with around 19% in the top ten. Germline CDR1 reads WSHSY; CDR2 reads SAAADI. The CDR3 runs 17 residues. V lost 3 bases to trimming and J lost 3 bases, with 21 bases between them. This clonotype was detected a few times. The antigen is unknown. This chain connects TRBV10-2 to TRBJ2-7; D is uncertain. Sequenced: CD8+ T cells from PBMCs. The sequence was collected from a human donor in good health (CMV status not recorded). Some clones in this sample may be carry-over from other donors' samples. The CDR3 DNA reads as TGCGCCAGCAGTGATCCCTCAGATACCGACCGATTCTACGAGCAGTACTTC. This gives the protein CASSDPSDTDRFYEQYF.